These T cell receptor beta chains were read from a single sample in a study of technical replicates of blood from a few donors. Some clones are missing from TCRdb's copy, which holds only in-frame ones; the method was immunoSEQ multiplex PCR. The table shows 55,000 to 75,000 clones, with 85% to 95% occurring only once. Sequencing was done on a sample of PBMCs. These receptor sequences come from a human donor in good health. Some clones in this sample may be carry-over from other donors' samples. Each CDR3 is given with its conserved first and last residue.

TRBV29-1	CSVADGTGGPTNEKLFF
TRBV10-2	CASSWDGSSYEQYF
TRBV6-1	CASSDANGHSTQYF
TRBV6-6	CATSVRGNQPQHF
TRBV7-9	CASSPTGNDEQYF
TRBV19	CASSTTSGDTGELFF
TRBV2	CASRPFGQTAYGYTF
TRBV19	CASKWRGHTEAFF
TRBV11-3	CASSLEASGGLDEQFF
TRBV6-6	CASSPTARGTYNEQFF
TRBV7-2	CASRPPGGRADTQYF
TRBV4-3	CASGDRGLGNTIYF
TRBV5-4	CASSLFGQPETQYF
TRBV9	CASSVGTEGSAKNIQYF
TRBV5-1	CASSPEGREVWFF
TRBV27	CAKIPQGIYEQYF
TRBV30	CAWRRIAGSSYNEQFF
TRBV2	CASQGSGNTIYF
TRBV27	CASRPNPGLNYGYTF
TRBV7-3	CASSLNGGTDYNEQFF
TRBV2	CASSDPLAGYPTYNEQFF
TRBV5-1	CASSLSQTGGRGYTF
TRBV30	CALDRVVGANVLTF
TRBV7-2	CASRLASTGELFF
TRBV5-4	CASSLDRVSYEQYF
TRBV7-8	CASSLNSGRNEQFF
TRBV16	CASSQSMEGRGQPQHF
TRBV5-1	CASSPDIGGGELFF
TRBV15	CATSRDSHSGRGNEQFF
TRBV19	CASSLHLATYEQYF
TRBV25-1	CASSPGGWRYGYTF
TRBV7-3	CASSIPRGGRTDTQYF
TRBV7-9	CASSSGVELFF
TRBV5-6	CASSPGLAGEDTQYF
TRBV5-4	CASSLFAGDFDIQYF